This T cell receptor (beta chain) originates from a study of shared clonotypes between healthy human individuals. Here immunoSEQ multiplex PCR was the method, and the copy in TCRdb shows in-frame clones only, minus some. There are about 1.5 million clones in the sample; approximately 98% occur only once, and 0.45% lies in the top ten. This clonotype was obtained from a man younger than 40 in good health. Source material: naive CD4+ T cells sorted from blood. This sample's subset: CD45RA+ positively selected.

The CDR3 DNA follows: TGCGCCAGCAGCTTTTCTTCGGTGAACACTGAAGCTTTCTTT. Translation gives CASSFSSVNTEAFF. The chain combines TRBV5-1 with TRBJ1-1; no reliable D call. The CDR3 has 14 amino acids. The germline gives CDR1 SGHRS, CDR2 YFSETQ. The V end lost 2 bases, the J end lost 0 bases, and 8 bases lay between the germline ends.